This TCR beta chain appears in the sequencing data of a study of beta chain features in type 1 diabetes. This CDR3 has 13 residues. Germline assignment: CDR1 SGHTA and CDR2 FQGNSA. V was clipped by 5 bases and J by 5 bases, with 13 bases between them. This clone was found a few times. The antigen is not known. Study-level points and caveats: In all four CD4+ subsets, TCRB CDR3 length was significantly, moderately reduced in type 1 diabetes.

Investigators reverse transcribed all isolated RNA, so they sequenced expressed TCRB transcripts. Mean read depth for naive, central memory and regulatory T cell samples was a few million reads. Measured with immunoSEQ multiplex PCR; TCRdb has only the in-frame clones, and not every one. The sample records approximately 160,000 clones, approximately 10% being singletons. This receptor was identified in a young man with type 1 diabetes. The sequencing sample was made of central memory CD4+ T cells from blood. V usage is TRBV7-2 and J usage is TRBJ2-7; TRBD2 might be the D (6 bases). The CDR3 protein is CASSRGWGDEQYF. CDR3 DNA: TGTGCCAGCAGCAGGGGTTGGGGGGACGAGCAGTACTTC.